One sample yielded the 13 T cell receptor beta chains listed below, sequenced in a study of beta chain features in type 1 diabetes. What was sequenced were expressed TCRB transcripts, since all of the isolated RNA had been reverse transcribed. The table came from immunoSEQ multiplex PCR; TCRdb's copy has only in-frame clones and leaves some out. The sample consists of some 330,000 clones, more than 9.5% of them appearing once. Sequenced material: naive CD4+ T cells from blood. The receptors originated from a woman aged 25 to 39 in good health.

This clone was counted between two and nine times. This sample includes further DNA sequences coding for the same CDR3. The CDR3 nucleotides are TGTGCCTGGAGTGTTGGGGGGAGTGCAGATACGCAGTATTTT. Protein sequence: CAWSVGGSADTQYF. The chain has TRBV30 and TRBJ2-3; weak D call: TRBD2 (6 bases). The CDR3 is made up of 14 amino acids. V lost 0 bases to trimming and J lost 4 bases, with 11 bases between them. Germline lookup yields CDR1 GTSNPN and CDR2 SVGIG (reference sequence).

The V gene is TRBV21-1, the J gene TRBJ2-1; the table's D call of TRBD1 was not tested on the DNA. TRBV21-1 is a documented pseudogene. CDR3 size: 14 residues. CDR3 sequence reads: CASGTDREDNEQFF. CDR3 bases: TGTGCCAGCGGCACGGACAGGGAGGACAATGAGCAGTTCTTC.

A note on this clone: Its ends do not fully match the called genes, so a read error is possible. Other DNA sequences in the same sample also yield this CDR3. The rearrangement joins TRBV7-7 to TRBJ2-1, with a tentative D call TRBD2 (5 bases). CDR1 is SSHAT and CDR2 is FNYEAQ in the germline V gene (reference sequence). This CDR3 is built from 14 residues. The CDR3 is CASSLGSSYNEQFF. CDR3 DNA: TGTGCTAGCAGCCTAGGGAGTTCCTACAATGAGCAGTTCTTC.

This clone was counted between two and nine times. The V gene is TRBV30, the J gene TRBJ2-1; D is unresolved. Germline loops: CDR1 GTSNPN, CDR2 SVGIG (reference sequence). The V end lost 2 bases, the J end lost 5 bases, and 4 bases lay between the germline ends. The CDR3 extends over 11 amino acids. CDR3: CAWSQNNEQFF. DNA for the CDR3: TGTGCCTGGAGTCAGAACAATGAGCAGTTCTTC.

This chain uses TRBV6-5 with TRBJ2-7; D possibly corresponds to TRBD1 (6 bases). Trimming stripped 2 bases from V and 2 bases from J, with 13 bases between. CDR3 length equals 15 residues. CDR1 MNHEY and CDR2 SVGAGI come from the germline V gene. CDR3 DNA sequence: TGTGCCAGCAGTTACGGACGACAGGCGGCCTACGAGCAGTACTTC. Translation gives CASSYGRQAAYEQYF.

This clone was counted a few times. The CDR3 loop is CASSLYGNYNEQFF. The CDR3 bases are TGTGCCAGCAGCTTGTACGGGAACTACAATGAGCAGTTCTTC. The chain is built from TRBV6-4 and TRBJ2-1, with a tentative D call TRBD2 (5 bases). V lost 6 bases, J lost 3 bases, and 12 bases lay in between. This CDR3 contains 14 residues. Germline loops: CDR1 MRHNA, CDR2 SNTAGT.

The genes are TRBV9 and TRBJ2-3, with 8 bases fitting TRBD1. J lost 2 bases, V lost 1 base, and 3 bases had no gene match. CDR3 length: 15 amino acids. CDR1 is SGDLS and CDR2 is YYNGEE in the germline V gene. This chain's CDR3 is CASSVQGAVTDTQYF. The CDR3 DNA reads as TGTGCCAGCAGCGTACAGGGGGCAGTCACAGATACGCAGTATTTT.

The rearrangement uses TRBV18 and TRBJ2-5; 13 bases are a match to TRBD2. Losses at the gene ends were 1 base for V and 5 bases for J; bases not matched to a gene: 4. The CDR3 extends over 16 amino acids. CDR1 is KGHSH, CDR2 LQKENI, per germline. This chain's CDR3 is CASSPRLAGGLETQYF. The CDR3 DNA sequence: TGTGCCAGCTCACCACGACTAGCGGGAGGATTGGAGACCCAGTACTTC.

The chain has TRBV28 and TRBJ1-2; the D is unclear. V lost 6 bases to trimming and J lost 5 bases, with 13 bases between them. Germline CDR1 MDHEN, CDR2 SYDVKM. The CDR3 spans 13 residues. The CDR3 spells CASRKEVLYGYTF. In DNA, the CDR3 is TGTGCCAGCAGAAAGGAGGTTTTGTATGGCTACACCTTC.

In this sample, this clone turned up a few times. The chain employs TRBV7-2 and TRBJ2-3; 7 bases are a match to TRBD2. CDR1 and CDR2 from the germline V gene are SGHTA and FQGNSA. The CDR3 totals 17 residues. V shed 6 bases and J 0 bases; nucleotides not matched to a gene: 12. DNA for the CDR3: TGTGCCAGCAGTCCAGTCCTAGCGGTTTCTAGCACAGATACGCAGTATTTT. Translating it yields CASSPVLAVSSTDTQYF.

CDR3 region: CATSSQSSGFYNEQFF. CDR3 bases: TGTGCCACCAGCTCGCAGAGCAGCGGGTTCTACAATGAGCAGTTCTTC. The rearrangement links TRBV15 to TRBJ2-1; D might be TRBD2 (6 bases). The CDR3 sequence is 16 residues long. CDR1 and CDR2 from the germline V gene are LNHNV and YYDKDF (reference sequence). V lost 5 bases, J lost 3 bases, and 17 bases lay in between.

This chain uses TRBV29-1 with TRBJ1-1; D is uncertain. The CDR3 has 12 residues. Germline assignment: CDR1 SQVTM and CDR2 ANQGSEA. V was clipped by 2 bases and J by 1 base, with 5 bases between them. The CDR3 here is CSVEIQNTEAFF. The CDR3 nucleotides are TGCAGCGTTGAAATCCAGAACACTGAAGCTTTCTTT. Together with reference TRBV29-1 and TRBJ1-1, the CDR3 gives the full variable domain: SAVISQKPSRDICQRGTSLTIQCQVDSQVTMMFWYRQQPGQSLTLIATANQGSEATYESGFVIDKFPISRPNLTFSTLTVSNMSPEDSSIYLCSVEIQNTEAFFGQGTRLTVV.

The J gene is TRBJ2-4, the V gene TRBV27; TRBD2 matches 14 bases. The CDR3 loop spans 18 amino acids. The junction had 19 bases not matched to a gene; V was cut back by 3 bases and J by 15 bases. CDR1 and CDR2 from the germline V gene are MNHEY and SMNVEV (reference sequence). CDR3 sequence (DNA): TGTGCCAGCAGTTTGTACCTGACTAGCGGGAGGGCCGGAGGATGGTTGTACTTC. Translating gives CASSLYLTSGRAGGWLYF.